This TCR beta chain was retrieved from a study of cytomegalovirus exposure and HLA in healthy donors (dated by TCRdb to about 2017). Regarding the complete study: In an earlier analysis of approximately 500 of the donors, less than 350 Gb of sequence data and some 100 million unique TCR beta sequences from about 190 million T cells were reported. About 320 gigabases of sequencing data and approximately 85 million unique TCR sequences were included in an early release covering about 700 HLA-typed donors. Of the 300 to 400 genotyped donors, over 70% fell in the genetic ancestry cluster associated with self-reported Caucasian donors. The study was designed to test whether signatures of past pathogen exposure could be identified by cataloging public T cell receptors. The study used immunosequencing to profile the T cell repertoires of some 600 subjects and linked those repertoires to cytomegalovirus serostatus. Along with the approximately 700-subject first cohort, a separate validation cohort of approximately 110 different subjects was used. High-throughput TCR immunosequencing, statistical association of individual TCRs with disease status, and machine learning were combined to predict cytomegalovirus infection status. A later analysis re-analyzed previously published TCR beta repertoires from about 730 donors and added high-resolution HLA genotyping to study TCR occurrence patterns. Rather than using new phenotypic data, the later analysis identified candidate immune exposures from TCR beta sequences and from how often those sequences occurred across donors. To decide whether each TCR beta V gene segment behaved as functional or pseudogenic, an earlier analysis of some 600 of the donors relied on high-throughput TCR beta sequencing. Donor age, sex, ethnicity and CMV serostatus were compiled alongside the repertoire data. In a later genetic analysis, genome-wide SNP genotypes for about three fifths of the 666 donors were used, and that subset was treated as a discovery cohort. Every discovery cohort repertoire had been produced on one sequencing platform. HLA typing included class I and class II loci at four-digit resolution. The number of typed donors differed by locus: about 620-640 for A, B, C, DRB1 and DQB1; 522 for DQA1; 606 for DPA1; and about 470 for DPB1. Roughly five DR-DQ haplotypes were treated as single units for association and clustering because of strong linkage in the cohort. Among 398 genotyped donors of the cohort, an average of around 240,000 unique TCR beta nucleotide sequences were sequenced per donor, roughly 18% of them non-productive.

A single count supports this clone. It has no known antigen specificity. One base away there is no much larger clone; base qualities are not given. The cohort consisted of 666 healthy bone marrow donors. At the time of sampling, every cohort member was nominally healthy, though immune exposures that went unrecorded were likely present. The donor was CMV seropositive and belonged to the group of around 300 seropositive cohort members. A peripheral blood sample was collected from each donor, and TCR beta sequencing was performed on peripheral blood mononuclear cells. Genomic DNA was extracted from the blood cell samples with the Qiagen DNeasy Blood Extraction Kit. Overall study outcomes, separate from this receptor: Because HLA typing was missing for some donors at each locus, association tests included only the typed subset. Compared with equally common non-associated chains, HLA-associated TCR beta chains in a later analysis were more clonally expanded and had lower generation probabilities. The 87-base-pair reads could not distinguish some IMGT-functional V segments, including TRBV6-2 and TRBV6-3, so those segments were excluded. The earlier analysis of approximately 560 of the donors excluded roughly 17 rarely observed V segments, including chromosome 9 orphons, because counts were too low. A cluster of highly shared sequence variants was judged likely to be a technical artifact of the sequencing pipeline. Broadly in line with IMGT annotations, most TCR beta V segments showed up in productive rearrangements about 87% or about 30% of the time in an earlier analysis of under 700 of the donors. Sequencing depth was assumed to be roughly uniform across donors in the presence/absence analyses, though that assumption may not hold. Assigning TCR associations to individual alleles was difficult when HLA alleles, especially DR and DQ, strongly co-occurred. A later genetic analysis reported fewer N-insertions in productive TCRs among donors in an Asian-associated ancestry cluster than the roughly 690-donor mean. According to the authors, the approach could potentially be generalized to other disease states and immunological phenotypes. In this cohort, only TCR beta chains were sequenced, and detectable features were limited by the absence of alpha or paired-chain data. In both the original and validation cohorts, the classifier was reported to diagnose cytomegalovirus status with high specificity and sensitivity. V-gene and J-gene trimming of TCR beta chains was associated with a missense DCLRE1C variant in a later genetic analysis, and the association was replicated in an independent cohort. Across donors, most TCR sequences were observed very rarely, whereas some public TCRs were present in many individuals. In a later analysis, most CMV-associated TCR beta chains were found to appear HLA-restricted, with HLA associations seemingly driven largely by CMV exposure. Immune exposure information for the cohort was limited to CMV serostatus. A further reported finding was that TCR beta sequences accurately predicted the HLA-A and HLA-B alleles for most subjects in the first cohort. According to a later analysis, parvovirus B19, influenza, CMV and Epstein-Barr virus appeared linked to several top co-occurrence clusters. According to a later analysis, TCR association rates differed among HLA loci, with DRB1 alleles showing the most associated TCRs and HLA-C alleles showing the fewest. A total of 150 or so TCR beta chains were listed by the study as associated with cytomegalovirus. A few of the identified cytomegalovirus-associated TCR beta chains were confirmed in vitro to be specific for cytomegalovirus antigens. Specific HLA alleles were associated with over 15,000 TCR beta sequences at a false discovery rate of 0.05 in a later analysis. Correlated functional status among segregating V segments might reflect linkage disequilibrium, but an unknown experimental factor could not be ruled out.

The library relied on the immunoSEQ multiplex PCR assay. The multiplex PCR relied on a mix of 60 forward primers for TCR Vbeta segments and 13 reverse primers for TCR Jbeta segments. A multiplex PCR assay on genomic DNA amplified the CDR3 region of rearranged TCR beta genes. On the Illumina HiSeq System, the amplified TCR beta libraries were sequenced as 87-base-pair reads. Processing in the source paper ran as follows. A later analysis counted approximately 84 million unique TCR beta chains across the 550 to 750 repertoires, and 9 million to 14 million of these chains were shared by at least two donors. To remove PCR and sequencing errors, raw reads were error-corrected and collapsed into unique sequences using a nearest-neighbor algorithm that merged closely related sequences. V, D and J gene segments were assigned by aligning CDR3 sequences to IMGT reference sequences. For a sequence to be retained, a match of at least six nucleotides was required to both a V gene segment and a J gene segment. Rearrangements were classified as productive when the CDR3 lacked stop codons and remained in frame with V and J, and all other rearrangements were classified as non-productive. Following IMGT convention, CDR3 was defined as the stretch from the second conserved V-encoded cysteine to the conserved J-encoded phenylalanine. In an earlier analysis of roughly 610 of the donors, sequences lacking an unambiguous match to a single V gene segment were excluded. An earlier analysis of several hundred of the donors classified V segments as functional when productive rearrangements were above 56.7% and as segregating when the standard deviation between donors was above 5%. A statistical classification framework was built for diagnosing cytomegalovirus status from the catalog of TCR beta chain sequences. In a later analysis, V and J genes were assigned by comparing TCR nucleotide sequences against IMGT/GENE-DB human TR gene sequences. In a later analysis, CDR3 sequences and most-parsimonious VDJ recombination scenarios were assigned using the TCRdist pipeline. In a later analysis, each TCR beta chain was defined by its CDR3 amino acid sequence together with its V-gene family, and reads without a unique V-gene family were excluded. In a later analysis, approximately 590 highly shared, low-generation-probability nucleotide sequences were removed to address suspected cross-contamination and a sequencing artifact. In a later analysis, a clonal expansion index was calculated for each public chain from normalized within-repertoire ranks of inferred template counts. Generation probabilities in a later analysis came from a VDJ recombination model fitted to out-of-frame rearrangements, and those results were checked against IGoR. A later analysis scored TCR-TCR, TCR-HLA and TCR-CMV co-occurrence with hypergeometric tests, applying a repertoire-size bias correction to TCR pairs. A later analysis estimated false discovery rates by permuting HLA or CMV assignments 20 times. In a later analysis, co-occurring TCRs were grouped using DBSCAN, with TCRdist sequence similarity added in when clustering inside HLA-allele-positive subsets. For co-occurrence clustering, repertoires with fewer than 30,000 or more than 120,000 public chains were excluded, along with roughly 5 repertoires with anomalous nucleotide sharing. Entries here come from immuneACCESS through TCRdb and include only in-frame sequences with V and J called. Some clones fail to appear in such tables; in the studies checked, an unresolved V gene covers under half of the shortfall, and the cause of the remainder is unknown. The V and J calls and the clone size are those of that table, but D and trimming were determined from the DNA. This sample lists 110,000 or so clones; about 78% were detected once. Together, the top ten hold 5.4% of the sample.

CDR1 and CDR2, looked up from the germline V gene, are SNHLY and FYNNEI. Counted from cysteine to phenylalanine, this CDR3 has 13 amino acids. This entry keeps only the CDR3 DNA: 39 bases, framed from base 1. Compared with germline, V lacks 6 bases and J lacks 3 bases; bases without a gene match: 2. The chain is assembled from TRBV2 and TRBJ2-1, with 7 bases matching TRBD2. The sample consisted of PBMCs. This sequence was found in a woman younger than 45 in good health and CMV-seropositive. The DNA sequence reads TGTGCCAGCAGCGTAGCGGGCTACAATGAGCAGTTCTTC. It translates to CASSVAGYNEQFF.